Sequencing of this TCR beta chain was carried out in a study of cytomegalovirus exposure and HLA in healthy donors. Though probably carrying unrecorded immune exposures, donors were nominally healthy at sampling. This CDR3 is 14 amino acids long. V was clipped by 5 bases and J by 6 bases, with 14 bases between them. Germline V gives CDR1 SGHAT, CDR2 FQNNGV. Primers included in the PCR were 60 Vbeta and 13 Jbeta primers. Clones were read by immunoSEQ multiplex PCR, and TCRdb kept only the in-frame ones, dropping some. The table includes roughly 130,000 clones, 80% detected once. The table lists this clone with a few counts.

The genes are TRBV11-2 and TRBJ1-5; D is ambiguous. Sequencing input: PBMCs. The TCR originated in a man aged 35 to 55 in good health and CMV-seronegative. CDR3 sequence (DNA): TGTGCCAGCAGCCCCGGGGAGGGTGGTCAGCCCCAGCATTTT. It yields the protein CASSPGEGGQPQHF.